The 12 T cell receptor beta chains reported below all come from one sample, sequenced in a study of early T cells in non-severe SARS-CoV-2 infection. TCRdb itself ran the 5' RACE reads through MiXCR, one entry per CDR3 protein. The repertoire holds tens of thousands of distinct CDR3 sequences, with 4.5% to 5.5% as singletons. Sample: whole blood. The receptor source for this set is an adult who was a healthcare worker with PCR-confirmed SARS-CoV-2 infection or an uninfected control (not recorded which).

This clonotype was seen a handful of times. This chain connects TRBV14 to TRBJ2-7, with D hard to call. The CDR3 contains 13 residues. V lost 0 bases and J 9 bases, leaving 12 bases between the germline ends. Germline V gives CDR1 SGHDN, CDR2 FVKESK. The CDR3 protein is CASSQDLGKGQYF. For the CDR3, the DNA is TGTGCCAGCAGCCAAGATTTGGGGAAGGGGCAGTACTTC.

This clonotype was found many times. The CDR3 here is CSATSPGGLYYNEQFF. For the CDR3, the DNA is TGCAGTGCAACTTCACCGGGGGGACTTTACTACAATGAGCAGTTCTTC. The chain has TRBV20-1 and TRBJ2-1; 7 bases are a match to TRBD2. V was clipped by 6 bases and J by 3 bases; unmatched bases: 14. Germline-derived CDR1 and CDR2 are DFQATT and SNEGSKA (reference sequence). This CDR3 is 16 amino acids long.

In its sample, this clonotype was seen many times. The chain uses TRBV7-2 and TRBJ2-6; D uncertain. This CDR3 is 17 amino acids long. Looked up from germline, CDR1 is SGHTA and CDR2 is FQGNSA. Trimming removed 1 base from V and 0 bases from J, with 10 bases in between. CDR3 DNA sequence: TGTGCCAGCAGCTTAGTACTCGTTGGCTCTGGGGCCAACGTCCTGACTTTC. Protein product: CASSLVLVGSGANVLTF.

By sample fraction, this clonotype is large. The chain employs TRBV18 and TRBJ1-1; tentative D call: TRBD1 (6 bases). The length of the CDR3 is 15 residues. Germline CDR1 and CDR2: KGHSH and LQKENI. Trimming left V 4 bases short and J 8 bases short, with 20 bases between. The CDR3 region is CASSRRDKLGLEAFF. CDR3 nucleotides: TGTGCCAGCTCACGGAGGGACAAACTAGGGTTGGAAGCTTTCTTT. Combining the CDR3 with reference TRBV18 and TRBJ1-1 gives the whole variable domain NAGVMQNPRHLVRRRGQEARLRCSPMKGHSHVYWYRQLPEEGLKFMVYLQKENIIDESGMPKERFSAEFPKEGPSILRIQQVVRGDSAAYFCASSRRDKLGLEAFFGQGTRLTVV.

This clonotype was counted at least ten times. This chain connects TRBV29-1 to TRBJ2-2, with 10 bases aligning to TRBD2. The germline V gene encodes CDR1 SQVTM and CDR2 ANQGSEA. The CDR3 spans 15 residues. J was trimmed by 6 bases and V by 5 bases; bases with no gene match: 9. The CDR3 coding sequence is TGCAGCGTTTACATCAGCGGGAGGGCCGCCGGGGAGCTGTTTTTT. Its protein product is CSVYISGRAAGELFF.

This clonotype was seen many times. The rearrangement links TRBV7-8 to TRBJ1-5; no firm D call. V lost 5 bases to trimming and J lost 0 bases, with 11 bases between them. The CDR3 has 15 amino acids. Germline V CDR1 and CDR2: SGHVS, FQNEAQ. The CDR3, as DNA: TGTGCCAGCAGCGCCAGGCCGGATAGCAATCAGCCCCAGCATTTT. Translating it yields CASSARPDSNQPQHF.

Only a few counts were recorded for this clonotype. The chain recombines TRBV7-2 with TRBJ2-7; D not resolved. Germline V CDR1 and CDR2: SGHTA, FQGNSA. V gave up 0 bases and J gave up 3 bases, with 6 bases separating them. The CDR3 totals 13 residues. The CDR3 DNA is TGTGCCAGCAGCTTAGCAGGGTTCTACGAGCAGTACTTC. Its translation: CASSLAGFYEQYF.

The chain combines TRBV6-2 or TRBV6-3 with TRBJ2-7, with D possibly matching TRBD1 (7 bases). The germline V gene has CDR1 MNHEY and CDR2 SVGEGT. Trimming left V 6 bases short and J 3 bases short, with 18 bases between. The CDR3 has 15 amino acids. The CDR3 DNA reads as TGTGCCAGCAGAGCGGGTGGACAGGAGATCTACGAGCAGTACTTC. This sequence encodes CASRAGGQEIYEQYF.

The gene calls are TRBV13 and TRBJ2-3; the D is unclear. Trimming took off 2 bases at V and 1 base at J, with 16 bases between the two ends. From germline, CDR1 is PRHDT and CDR2 FYEKMQ (reference sequence). The CDR3 contains 17 residues. In DNA, the CDR3 is TGTGCCAGCAGCTTACGAGACCCCTCAGGTGGCACAGATACGCAGTATTTT. It encodes CASSLRDPSGGTDTQYF.

This clonotype has a count of ten or more. The V gene is TRBV7-7, the J gene TRBJ2-7, with 8 nucleotides matching TRBD1. The CDR3 length is 14 residues. Trimming removed 5 bases from V and 2 bases from J; junction bases left unmatched: 5. CDR1 and CDR2 (germline): SSHAT, FNYEAQ (reference sequence). The CDR3, as DNA: TGTGCCAGCAGCCCGGGACAGGCAACCTACGAGCAGTACTTC. Translated: CASSPGQATYEQYF.

This clonotype showed up many times. The rearrangement uses TRBV12-3 or TRBV12-4 and TRBJ1-1; D is perhaps TRBD1 (5 bases). Between the trimmed V and J ends, which lost 6 bases and 0 bases, there was a span of 8 bases. The CDR3 length is 13 residues. The CDR3 reads CASSRELNTEAFF. The CDR3 DNA is TGTGCCAGCAGCAGGGAGTTGAACACTGAAGCTTTCTTT.

This clonotype was recorded at least ten times. The chain uses TRBV2 and TRBJ2-5; D gene ambiguous. The CDR3 sequence is 11 residues long. V lost 6 bases and J lost 5, with 7 bases in between. CDR1 and CDR2 from the germline V gene are SNHLY and FYNNEI. The CDR3 reads CASRLAETQYF. The CDR3, as DNA: TGTGCCAGCAGACTCGCGGAGACCCAGTACTTC.